The 10 T cell receptor beta chains below come from one sample, sequenced in a study of T cells in localized non-small cell lung cancer. Sequencing was performed with immunoSEQ multiplex PCR; in TCRdb, only in-frame clones are kept and a portion is missing. The table includes more than 1,000 clones, about 32% detected once. Source: lung tumor tissue, taken before any cancer treatment. These receptors were taken from a male donor older than 55 with stage I squamous cell lung carcinoma.

The chain joins TRBV5-1 to TRBJ2-3; TRBD2 aligns across 13 bases. Germline CDR1 reads SGHRS; CDR2 reads YFSETQ. The CDR3 has 15 amino acids. V was clipped by 3 bases and J by 5 bases; unmatched bases: 3. CDR3 sequence reads: CASSWTSGSGDTQYF. DNA for the CDR3: TGCGCCAGCAGCTGGACTAGCGGGAGTGGAGATACGCAGTATTTT.

This rearrangement joins TRBV9 to TRBJ2-5, with D possibly TRBD1 on 6 matching bases. The CDR3 consists of 15 residues. The germline gives CDR1 SGDLS, CDR2 YYNGEE. Trimming removed 6 bases at V and 2 bases at J, with 17 bases between. DNA for the CDR3: TGTGCCAGCATTAATTCAGGGGCAAAACAAGAGACCCAGTACTTC. It yields the protein CASINSGAKQETQYF. Using reference TRBV9 and TRBJ2-5 for the parts outside the CDR3, the full variable domain is DSGVTQTPKHLITATGQRVTLRCSPRSGDLSVYWYQQSLDQGLQFLIQYYNGEERAKGNILERFSAQQFPDLHSELNLSSLELGDSALYFCASINSGAKQETQYFGPGTRLLVL.

This clone was observed a few times. The gene calls are TRBV30 and TRBJ2-1, with 9 bases aligning to TRBD1. Germline V gene sequence: CDR1 GTSNPN, CDR2 SVGIG (reference sequence). The CDR3 consists of 18 residues. The ends lost 0 bases at V and 2 bases at J; junction bases unmatched: 11. As DNA, the CDR3 is TGTGCCTGGAGTGTAGAGGACAGGGGATTAAGAGCCTACAATGAGCAGTTCTTC. Protein product: CAWSVEDRGLRAYNEQFF.

This clone was observed a handful of times. The chain employs TRBV30 and TRBJ2-7; no firm D call. Trimming took 4 bases from V and 3 from J, leaving 16 bases between them. Germline lookup yields CDR1 GTSNPN and CDR2 SVGIG (reference sequence). The length of the CDR3 is 14 residues. Here the CDR3 DNA reads TGTGCCTGGAAACAACGGGTAGGGAACTACGAGCAGTACTTC. Protein: CAWKQRVGNYEQYF.

Relative to its sample, this clone is large (0.1 to 1%). This chain uses TRBV11-3 with TRBJ2-7, with 8 bases that match TRBD1. Germline CDR1 is SGHNT and CDR2 is YENEEA. With V trimmed by 0 bases and J by 5 bases, 15 bases remained unmatched. The CDR3 contains 18 residues. The CDR3 DNA follows: TGTGCCAGCAGCTTAGAAGTTTATAGGACAGGGCTTGGGCACGAGCAGTACTTC. Its translation: CASSLEVYRTGLGHEQYF.

A word on this clone: Sequence at one end of the junction differs from germline and may be a read error. The chain links TRBV6-8 to TRBJ1-1; 10 bases are shared with TRBD1. This CDR3 region has 15 residues. Germline CDR1 is MNHGY and CDR2 is SAAAGT. The CDR3 region has the DNA TGTGCCATCAGTTTCTCGACAGGGGGCGGGACTGAAGCTTTCTTT. This encodes CAISFSTGGGTEAFF.

The chain has TRBV29-1 and TRBJ2-1; 9 bases agree with TRBD2. The V gene end was trimmed by 4 bases and the J gene end by 7 bases; junction bases not matched to a gene: 5. Germline CDR1 is SQVTM and CDR2 is ANQGSEA. CDR3 size: 13 residues. Here the CDR3 DNA reads TGCAGCGTTGGGGCGGGAGGGGAGAATGAGCAGTTCTTC. This encodes CSVGAGGENEQFF.

This clone has only a few counts. The chain uses TRBV28 and TRBJ1-2; tentative D call: TRBD1 (6 bases). The CDR3 covers 16 residues. Trimming cost V 5 bases and J 3 bases, with 19 bases left between them. Germline values: CDR1 MDHEN, CDR2 SYDVKM. The CDR3 region is CASSPPGGGADYGYTF. The CDR3 DNA reads as TGTGCCAGCAGTCCGCCGGGCGGGGGCGCCGACTATGGCTACACCTTC.

V and J are TRBV15 and TRBJ1-3; D may be TRBD1 (5 bases). The CDR3 covers 16 residues. V shed 0 bases and J shed 5 bases, with 14 bases lying between them. CDR1 and CDR2 (germline): LNHNV, YYDKDF (reference sequence). For the CDR3, the DNA is TGTGCCACCAGCAGAGAATTAGGTCAGGGAAGAAACACCATATATTTT. Protein sequence: CATSRELGQGRNTIYF.

The chain carries TRBV9 and TRBJ2-3; D not certain. The CDR3 covers 12 residues. Germline CDR1 SGDLS, CDR2 YYNGEE. V gave up 0 bases and J gave up 3 bases, with 2 bases separating them. CDR3 in DNA: TGTGCCAGCAGCGTAGGTACAGATACGCAGTATTTT. Translation: CASSVGTDTQYF.